This paragraph covers one T cell receptor (beta chain) sequence. The data originate from a study of blood T cell repertoires in COVID-19. Clones were sequenced by immunoSEQ multiplex PCR, and TCRdb holds only the in-frame ones, with some missing. The sample holds about 68,000 clones, over 75% seen once. The CDR3 is 13 amino acids. Trimming cost V 1 base and J 5 bases, with 8 bases left between them. Germline V gene data show CDR1 as SGHAT and CDR2 as FQNNGV. The TCR originated in a man in his forties or fifties with acute or convalescent COVID-19. The material sequenced was peripheral blood. The chain links TRBV11-2 to TRBJ1-2; D gene unclear. The CDR3 reads CASSLGAVYGYTF. CDR3 coding DNA: TGTGCCAGCAGCTTAGGGGCCGTTTATGGCTACACCTTC.